The 32 T cell receptor beta chains in this list originate from one sample, sequenced in a study of vaccination and CD4 T cells after COVID-19. An Oncomine TCR Beta short-read assay was used to sequence the DNA from cultured CD4+ T cells. Using its own MiXCR run on the PCR reads, TCRdb lists one record per CDR3 protein. The sample holds about 15,000 distinct CDR3 sequences, 55% to 70% seen once. These receptors are not linked to any known antigen. Noted treatment: 10-day PBMC culture with coronavirus spike peptide pools or control peptides (ViraFEST assay). The sample comprised CD4+ T cells from blood, cultured in vitro. The receptors were gathered from a human donor who had recovered from COVID-19.

The sample holds one count of this clonotype. The chain has TRBV7-9 and TRBJ2-3; no clear D. This CDR3 has 15 amino acids. Germline loops: CDR1 SEHNR, CDR2 FQNEAQ (reference sequence). The V end lost 6 bases, the J end lost 0 bases, and 13 bases lay between the germline ends. DNA for the CDR3: TGTGCCAGCAGTTCCCTTGGCAGAAGCACAGATACGCAGTATTTT. Translation: CASSSLGRSTDTQYF.

This chain uses TRBV25-1 with TRBJ1-2; no reliable D call. V lost 4 bases to trimming and J lost 3 bases, with 9 bases between them. The germline CDR1 and CDR2 sequences are MGHDK and SYGVNS. The CDR3 extends over 13 amino acids. The CDR3 DNA sequence: TGTGCCAGCAGTGTAGCGACTCACTATGGCTACACCTTC. It codes for CASSVATHYGYTF.

V is TRBV7-9 and J is TRBJ1-1, with D maybe TRBD1 (6 bases). Trimming cost V 2 bases and J 3 bases, with 13 bases left between them. The CDR3 is 15 amino acids. Looked up from germline, CDR1 is SEHNR and CDR2 is FQNEAQ (reference sequence). CDR3 protein: CASSLFGGPDTEAFF. The CDR3 DNA follows: TGTGCCAGCAGCTTATTTGGGGGCCCGGACACTGAAGCTTTCTTT.

Within the sample, this clonotype is large. The V call is TRBV20-1, the J call TRBJ1-6; 8 bases agree with TRBD1. This CDR3 contains 16 residues. The germline V gene encodes CDR1 DFQATT and CDR2 SNEGSKA (reference sequence). The ends lost 0 bases at V and 5 bases at J; junction bases unmatched: 6. The CDR3 sequence: CSARDIGTGDNSPLHF. The CDR3 bases are TGCAGTGCTAGAGATATCGGGACAGGCGATAATTCACCCCTCCACTTT.

The chain uses TRBV6-1 and TRBJ1-2; TRBD1 agrees at 8 bases. J gave up 8 bases and V 8 bases, and 19 bases lay outside the gene matches. The CDR3 contains 16 residues. Germline CDR1 and CDR2: MNHNS and SASEGT. In DNA, the CDR3 is TGTGCCAGCCGCCGGTCTACAGGGGGTCTCTTGCGAGGCTACACCTTC. Encoded protein: CASRRSTGGLLRGYTF.

Of note for this clonotype: It is unclear where the CDR3 begins or ends on the DNA, so no DNA is shown, and the CDR3 is as TCRdb lists it. The CDR3 spells CISVSEAPSPPGPGNEQFF. This chain uses TRBV7-5 with TRBJ2-1; no DNA check was done on the table's D call, TRBD1. TRBV7-5 is classified as a pseudogene. The CDR3 spans 19 amino acids, including both terminal residues.

The V gene is TRBV24-1, the J gene TRBJ2-1, with 8 bases lining up with TRBD1. The length of the CDR3 is 17 residues. Germline V CDR1 and CDR2: KGHDR, SFDVKD. With 4 bases clipped from V and 5 bases from J, the junction kept 12 bases outside the gene matches. The CDR3 here is CATSDDRTGRPDNEQFF. The CDR3 nucleotides are TGTGCCACCAGTGACGACAGGACAGGGCGGCCAGACAATGAGCAGTTCTTC.

The chain couples TRBV30 to TRBJ1-1; D not resolved. In germline, CDR1 is GTSNPN, CDR2 SVGIG (reference sequence). This CDR3 has 13 amino acids. Trimming cost V 0 bases and J 0 bases, with 5 bases left between them. In DNA, the CDR3 is TGTGCCTGGAGTGTATTAATGAACACTGAAGCTTTCTTT. It translates to CAWSVLMNTEAFF.

The genes are TRBV5-1 and TRBJ1-2; no firm D call. Germline V gives CDR1 SGHRS, CDR2 YFSETQ. Trimming removed 2 bases from V and 6 bases from J, with 14 bases in between. The CDR3 runs to 14 residues. The CDR3 DNA follows: TGCGCCAGCAGCTTCTGGATCGGCGGTGATGGCTACACCTTC. This sequence encodes CASSFWIGGDGYTF.

By frequency in the sample, this clonotype is medium-sized. The chain uses TRBV7-6 and TRBJ2-5; D call uncertain. Looked up from germline, CDR1 is SGHVS and CDR2 is FNYEAQ. The CDR3 consists of 13 residues. V gave up 1 base and J gave up 2 bases, with 5 bases separating them. This chain's CDR3 is CASSLDRQETQYF. As DNA, the CDR3 is TGTGCCAGCAGCTTAGACAGACAAGAGACCCAGTACTTC.

This chain uses TRBV6-4 with TRBJ2-1; D ambiguous. Trimming cost V 5 bases and J 7 bases, with 12 bases left between them. This CDR3 region has 13 residues. Germline CDR1 MRHNA, CDR2 SNTAGT. The DNA for the CDR3 is TGTGCCAGCAGTCCTTCGACCCCAAATGAGCAGTTCTTC. Its translation is CASSPSTPNEQFF.

The chain has TRBV11-2 and TRBJ2-7; 8 positions agree with TRBD1. The CDR3 totals 12 residues. Germline CDR1 reads SGHAT; CDR2 reads FQNNGV. The J segment lost 3 bases and the V segment lost 8 bases, leaving 3 bases of the junction unmatched. As DNA, the CDR3 is TGTGCCAGCGGGACAGGCGGCTACGAGCAGTACTTC. Amino acids: CASGTGGYEQYF.

The chain links TRBV19 to TRBJ2-7; no clear D. This CDR3 spans 17 amino acids. Germline V gives CDR1 LNHDA, CDR2 SQIVND (reference sequence). V was trimmed by 0 bases and J by 1 base, leaving 16 bases between them. The CDR3 loop is CASSIDRRPLDSYEQYF. The CDR3 DNA is TGTGCCAGTAGTATAGATCGGCGGCCCCTAGATTCCTACGAGCAGTACTTC.

The V and J genes are TRBV28 and TRBJ1-5; the match to TRBD1 covers 9 bases. Germline V gene data show CDR1 as MDHEN and CDR2 as SYDVKM. V shed 4 bases, J shed 0 bases, and the junction held 10 bases outside the gene matches. The CDR3 extends over 18 amino acids. CDR3 sequence: CASSSSGQGSYSNQPQHF. CDR3 nucleotides: TGTGCCAGCAGTTCCTCGGGACAGGGATCATATAGCAATCAGCCCCAGCATTTT. Filled out from reference TRBV28 and TRBJ1-5, the complete variable domain reads DVKVTQSSRYLVKRTGEKVFLECVQDMDHENMFWYRQDPGLGLRLIYFSYDVKMKEKGDIPEGYSVSREKKERFSLILESASTNQTSMYLCASSSSGQGSYSNQPQHFGDGTRLSIL.

The chain has TRBV5-1 and TRBJ1-2; D unresolved. This CDR3 region has 13 residues. Trimming pared 0 bases from V and 5 bases from J, leaving 8 bases between. Germline-derived CDR1 and CDR2 are SGHRS and YFSETQ. The CDR3 loop reads CASSLGERYGYTF. Here the CDR3 DNA reads TGCGCCAGCAGCTTGGGGGAGCGTTATGGCTACACCTTC.

In this sample, this clonotype turned up a few times. A junction boundary mismatches the germline segment, possibly from a read error. J is TRBJ2-5 and V is TRBV7-7; TRBD2 matches at 10 bases. The CDR3 sequence is 15 residues long. CDR1 is SSHAT and CDR2 is FNYEAQ in the germline V gene (reference sequence). CDR3 sequence reads: CASSLGLAPQETQYF. The CDR3 DNA is TGTGCTAGCAGCCTGGGACTAGCGCCTCAAGAGACCCAGTACTTC.

This clonotype showed up just once. This chain links TRBV3-1 with TRBJ1-5; possibly TRBD1 for D (6 bases). Trimming took 1 base from V and 4 from J, leaving 11 bases between them. Germline CDR1 LGHDT, CDR2 YNNKEL (reference sequence). CDR3 length equals 15 residues. The CDR3, as DNA: TGTGCCAGCAGCCAAGGGACAGAACCTAATCAGCCCCAGCATTTT. Amino acids: CASSQGTEPNQPQHF.

The genes are TRBV15 and TRBJ2-1; maybe TRBD2 (5 bases). Per the germline V gene, CDR1 is LNHNV and CDR2 is YYDKDF (reference sequence). Trimming removed 0 bases from V and 5 bases from J, with 14 bases in between. The CDR3 spans 16 residues. CDR3 DNA sequence: TGTGCCACCAGCAGAGATCGGCTACTCGGGAACAATGAGCAGTTCTTC. It translates to CATSRDRLLGNNEQFF.

This clonotype was observed a few times. This chain links TRBV30 with TRBJ2-1, with 12 positions matching TRBD2. Germline V lookup: CDR1 GTSNPN, CDR2 SVGIG (reference sequence). The CDR3 covers 18 residues. Trimming took 3 bases from V and 3 from J; bases not matched to a gene: 12. The DNA for the CDR3 is TGTGCCTGGAGAGGGACAATTCTAGCGGGAGGGGGCTACAATGAGCAGTTCTTC. Amino acids: CAWRGTILAGGGYNEQFF.

The rearrangement joins TRBV6-1 to TRBJ1-2; no firm D call. The V gene lost 3 bases and the J gene lost 2 bases, with 4 bases spanning the gap. The CDR3 is 12 amino acids. Germline V CDR1 and CDR2: MNHNS, SASEGT. The CDR3 here is CASSERNYGYTF. The CDR3 DNA sequence: TGTGCCAGCAGTGAGCGAAACTATGGCTACACCTTC.

This clonotype was recorded once. The chain links TRBV27 to TRBJ2-3; D is unclear. V was trimmed by 4 bases and J by 2 bases, leaving 16 bases between them. CDR1 is MNHEY and CDR2 is SMNVEV in the germline V gene (reference sequence). This CDR3 comprises 16 residues. As DNA, the CDR3 is TGTGCCAGCAGTTCTTACAACGACTTAAACACAGATACGCAGTATTTT. This codes for CASSSYNDLNTDTQYF.

The chain recombines TRBV6-5 with TRBJ2-1; 14 nucleotides align to TRBD2. With V trimmed by 2 bases and J by 12 bases, 6 bases remained unmatched. Germline CDR1 is MNHEY and CDR2 is SVGAGI. The CDR3 sequence is 15 residues long. This CDR3 reads CASSYIRTSGRWQFF. The CDR3, as DNA: TGTGCCAGCAGTTACATTCGGACTAGCGGGAGGTGGCAGTTCTTC.

The chain employs TRBV28 and TRBJ2-2; 7 bases line up with TRBD1. Germline CDR1 and CDR2: MDHEN and SYDVKM. There are 16 residues in the CDR3. After removal of 5 bases from V and 0 bases from J, the junction contained 6 bases not matched to a gene. CDR3 sequence (DNA): TGTGCCAGCAGTGACAGGACAGGCGCGAACACCGGGGAGCTGTTTTTT. It encodes CASSDRTGANTGELFF.

This CDR3 reads CASKDHRGFTYNEQFF. The CDR3 DNA is TGCGCCAGCAAAGACCATAGGGGATTCACCTACAATGAGCAGTTCTTC. The rearrangement uses TRBV5-1 and TRBJ2-1, with D perhaps TRBD1 (5 bases). This CDR3 contains 16 residues. In germline, CDR1 is SGHRS, CDR2 YFSETQ. The V and J ends lost 6 bases and 2 bases respectively, with 18 bases between them.

This clonotype was detected only once. V usage is TRBV6-1 and J usage is TRBJ2-7; no reliable D call. V lost 6 bases, J lost 3 bases, and 15 bases lay in between. From germline, CDR1 is MNHNS and CDR2 SASEGT. The CDR3 contains 14 residues. In DNA, the CDR3 is TGTGCCAGCAGCTTAGGGCGAATAAGCTACGAGCAGTACTTC. Protein sequence: CASSLGRISYEQYF.

V usage is TRBV28 and J usage is TRBJ1-2, with TRBD1 matching 9 bases. The V and J ends lost 5 bases and 3 bases, in that order; junction bases with no gene match: 4. The CDR3 is 14 amino acids. The germline V gene has CDR1 MDHEN and CDR2 SYDVKM. The CDR3 sequence: CASSPGTGYYGYTF. DNA of the CDR3: TGTGCCAGCAGTCCAGGGACAGGGTACTATGGCTACACCTTC.

The gene calls are TRBV28 and TRBJ2-1, with 9 bases identical to TRBD2. The CDR3 extends over 15 amino acids. Trimming took 5 bases from V and 4 from J; bases not matched to a gene: 6. The germline gives CDR1 MDHEN, CDR2 SYDVKM. The CDR3, as DNA: TGTGCCAGCAGTGTTAGCGGGAGAGGATACAATGAGCAGTTCTTC. As protein: CASSVSGRGYNEQFF.

The chain couples TRBV20-1 to TRBJ2-7; TRBD2 matches at 11 bases. This CDR3 is built from 16 residues. V lost 3 bases and J lost 1; bases outside the gene matches: 8. Germline-derived CDR1 and CDR2 are DFQATT and SNEGSKA (reference sequence). Here the CDR3 reads CSARGGTSGLSYEQYF. As DNA, the CDR3 is TGCAGTGCTAGGGGGGGGACTAGCGGCTTATCCTACGAGCAGTACTTC.

The V and J genes are TRBV7-6 and TRBJ2-3; D is ambiguous. Deletions cut 2 bases from V and 2 bases from J, with 11 bases between. Germline V gene lookup returns CDR1 SGHVS and CDR2 FNYEAQ. The length of the CDR3 is 15 residues. CDR3: CASSLTLSTTDTQYF. CDR3 coding DNA: TGTGCCAGCAGCTTAACGCTAAGCACCACAGATACGCAGTATTTT. The whole variable domain, filled in from reference TRBV7-6 and TRBJ2-3, reads GAGVSQSPRYKVTKRGQDVALRCDPISGHVSLYWYRQALGQGPEFLTYFNYEAQQDKSGLPNDRFSAERPEGSISTLTIQRTEQRDSAMYRCASSLTLSTTDTQYFGPGTRLTVL.

This sequence joins TRBV20-1 and TRBJ2-1; TRBD2 is a possible D gene (6 bases). CDR3 length equals 17 residues. The V and J ends lost 2 bases and 0 bases respectively, with 17 bases between them. Germline CDR1 DFQATT, CDR2 SNEGSKA (reference sequence). In DNA form, the CDR3 reads TGCAGTGCTAGACTCCCGCATCGGCGGGACTCCTACAATGAGCAGTTCTTC. As protein: CSARLPHRRDSYNEQFF.

This clonotype was counted between two and nine times. The chain combines TRBV20-1 with TRBJ1-4, with a tentative D call TRBD1 (5 bases). Looked up from germline, CDR1 is DFQATT and CDR2 is SNEGSKA (reference sequence). V was trimmed by 3 bases and J by 13 bases, leaving 15 bases between them. This CDR3 is 12 amino acids long. Here the CDR3 DNA reads TGCAGTGCTAGTCTCCCCCAGGGATTACTGTTTTTT. As protein: CSASLPQGLLFF.

The chain uses TRBV11-3 and TRBJ2-4, with D unclear. V was shortened by 2 bases and J by 7 bases, with 12 bases between the two germline ends. This CDR3 has 14 amino acids. Germline loops: CDR1 SGHNT, CDR2 YENEEA. CDR3 DNA: TGTGCCAGCAGCTTATACGGCGATGGGAACATTCAGTACTTC. Translation: CASSLYGDGNIQYF.